Following are 28 T cell receptor beta chains from one sample sequenced in a study of T cells in Graves' hyperthyroidism and ophthalmopathy. Amplification of TCR beta CDR3 regions was performed using RNA transcripts as template. A first-round RT-PCR of the TCR CDR3 used the HTBI primer set. TCRdb reprocessed the multiplex PCR reads via MiXCR and lists one record per CDR3 protein. This table holds a few hundred thousand distinct CDR3 sequences, less than 25% found once. Sequencing used blood. The receptor set was obtained from a man younger than 30 with Graves' hyperthyroidism.

Points on this clonotype: At one end the junction does not follow the germline gene, possibly because of a read error. This chain connects TRBV19 to TRBJ1-2; possible D gene TRBD1, 6 bases. This CDR3 spans 15 amino acids. Germline V CDR1 and CDR2: LNHDA, SQIVND (reference sequence). The CDR3 coding sequence is TGTGCCAGTAGTATAAAAACCTCCCGGGACAAGAATCCCACTTTC. Translation: CASSIKTSRDKNPTF.

Ten or more counts support this clonotype. The rearrangement links TRBV10-3 to TRBJ2-7; D gene unclear. V was pared by 11 bases and J by 7 bases, with 18 bases between. In germline, CDR1 is ENHRY, CDR2 SYGVKD. The CDR3 is made up of 12 amino acids. CDR3 coding DNA: TGTGCCCCGCTGGAACAGCCGTGGGAGCAGTACTTC. It specifies CAPLEQPWEQYF.

The table lists this clonotype with a few counts. This chain joins TRBV27 and TRBJ2-2; no definite D call. Deletions cut 1 base from V and 4 bases from J, with 13 bases between. The CDR3 runs to 16 residues. The germline V gene encodes CDR1 MNHEY and CDR2 SMNVEV (reference sequence). The CDR3 coding sequence is TGTGCCAGCAGTTTATATTCCCTTCCGGGCACCGGGGAGCTGTTTTTT. Its translation is CASSLYSLPGTGELFF.

This clonotype came up many times. V gene TRBV12-3 or TRBV12-4 combines with J gene TRBJ2-5; 9 bases fit TRBD1. The CDR3 length is 17 residues. V gave up 1 base and J gave up 5 bases; unmatched junction bases: 11. DNA of the CDR3: TGTGCCAGCAGTTTAGAGTCACCGGGACAGGGAGTGGAGACCCAGTACTTC. Amino acid sequence: CASSLESPGQGVETQYF.

The chain links TRBV15 to TRBJ2-2, with 9 bases fitting TRBD1. The CDR3 consists of 15 residues. With 1 base clipped from V and 7 bases from J, the junction kept 4 bases outside the gene matches. CDR1 and CDR2 from the germline V gene are LNHNV and YYDKDF (reference sequence). CDR3 protein: CATSRGDRVGGELFF. The DNA of the CDR3 is TGTGCCACCAGCAGAGGGGACAGGGTGGGCGGGGAGCTGTTTTTT.

This clonotype showed up many times. The chain has TRBV15 and TRBJ2-5, with TRBD1 as a possible D gene (6 bases). Trimming took off 3 bases at V and 0 bases at J, with 8 bases between the two ends. Germline CDR1 LNHNV, CDR2 YYDKDF (reference sequence). This CDR3 has 14 amino acids. The DNA of the CDR3 is TGTGCCACCAGCAGGGACAGATACCAAGAGACCCAGTACTTC. This sequence encodes CATSRDRYQETQYF.

J is TRBJ1-2 and V is TRBV24-1, with 8 bases fitting TRBD1. Germline-derived CDR1 and CDR2 are KGHDR and SFDVKD. The CDR3 covers 15 residues. V lost 3 bases to trimming and J lost 8 bases; unmatched junction nucleotides: 10. Here the CDR3 DNA reads TGTGCCACCAGTGATCCCGGACAGGGCGATAGGGGCTACACCTTC. The encoded protein is CATSDPGQGDRGYTF.

V and J are TRBV12-3 or TRBV12-4 and TRBJ2-7; no definite D call. The CDR3 covers 13 residues. Trimming removed 1 base at V and 3 bases at J, with 7 bases between. The CDR3 loop reads CASSLELGYEQYF. In DNA form, the CDR3 reads TGTGCCAGCAGTTTAGAACTCGGCTACGAGCAGTACTTC.

This sequence joins TRBV5-1 and TRBJ1-1, with D unclear. V dropped 6 bases and J dropped 8 bases, with 23 bases sitting between them. The CDR3 is 15 amino acids. CDR1 and CDR2 (germline): SGHRS, YFSETQ. The CDR3 sequence is CASTYQVGSLTEAFF. CDR3 DNA: TGCGCCAGCACCTATCAGGTAGGAAGCTTGACAGAAGCTTTCTTT.

The CDR3 DNA follows: TGTGCCAGCAGTTCCTCACCGGACAGGGGGCGGGGCGGGGAGCTGTTTTTT. It encodes CASSSSPDRGRGGELFF. This sequence joins TRBV28 and TRBJ2-2; 11 bases are a match to TRBD1. V dropped 4 bases and J dropped 7; count of bases not matched to a gene: 11. Germline V gives CDR1 MDHEN, CDR2 SYDVKM. CDR3 length: 17 amino acids.

The V call is TRBV20-1, the J call TRBJ1-1; 8 nucleotides match TRBD1. The CDR3 totals 13 residues. Germline V gene data show CDR1 as DFQATT and CDR2 as SNEGSKA (reference sequence). V was clipped by 5 bases and J by 1 base; unmatched bases: 3. Written as DNA, the CDR3 is TGCAGTGCTGAGGACAGGGCGAACACTGAAGCTTTCTTT. Its protein product is CSAEDRANTEAFF.

J is TRBJ1-2 and V is TRBV2; 8 bases are shared with TRBD1. CDR3 size: 15 residues. V dropped 6 bases and J dropped 8; count of bases not matched to a gene: 14. The germline CDR1 and CDR2 sequences are SNHLY and FYNNEI. CDR3 coding DNA: TGTGCCAGCAGCCCCGGGACAGGATTTTATGGCGGCTACACCTTC. As protein: CASSPGTGFYGGYTF.

This clonotype was found a few times. The gene calls are TRBV6-1 and TRBJ2-1; D call uncertain. The CDR3 length is 15 residues. Trimming removed 6 bases from V and 4 bases from J, with 16 bases in between. Germline V CDR1 and CDR2: MNHNS, SASEGT. CDR3 nucleotide sequence: TGTGCCAGCAGGCTGCGAGTGGCCAATTACAATGAGCAGTTCTTC. Encoded protein: CASRLRVANYNEQFF.

Many counts were recorded for this clonotype. Lacking the conserved final phenylalanine or tryptophan, this CDR3 likely reflects a read error. J is TRBJ1-2 and V is TRBV6-5; D gene unclear. The CDR3 contains 13 residues. The germline V gene has CDR1 MNHEY and CDR2 SVGAGI. Trimming shortened V by 2 bases and J by 3 bases, and 7 bases separated the two germline ends. The CDR3 loop reads CASSYEHDYGYTL. In nucleotides, the CDR3 is TGTGCCAGCAGTTACGAGCATGACTATGGCTACACCCTC.

The rearrangement links TRBV4-2 to TRBJ2-7, with TRBD1 identical over 7 bases. This CDR3 region has 15 residues. CDR1 and CDR2 from the germline V gene are LGHNA and YNFKEQ. Unmatched junction bases numbered 4, after V lost 0 bases and J lost 2 bases. The CDR3 DNA is TGTGCCAGCAGCCAAGACTCGGGACAGCCCTACGAGCAGTACTTC. Its protein product is CASSQDSGQPYEQYF.

This chain joins TRBV15 and TRBJ1-2, with TRBD1 as a possible D gene (5 bases). Trimming took 5 bases from V and 7 from J, leaving 14 bases between them. CDR1 is LNHNV, CDR2 YYDKDF, per germline (reference sequence). CDR3 length equals 13 residues. Here the CDR3 reads CATSPSWGSGYTF. Written as DNA, the CDR3 is TGTGCCACCAGCCCCTCTTGGGGCTCTGGCTACACCTTC.

For this clonotype: The junction departs from the called germline gene at one end, perhaps through a read error. V and J are TRBV6-5 and TRBJ2-4; D may be TRBD1 or TRBD2 (5 bases each). The germline V gene has CDR1 MNHEY and CDR2 SVGAGI. The CDR3 length is 19 residues. The CDR3 region has the DNA TGTGCCAGCAGTTATCTCATGGGACGAAAAACTAGTGCCAAAAACATTAAGTACTTC. Encoded protein: CASSYLMGRKTSAKNIKYF.

J is TRBJ1-1 and V is TRBV2; D remains unclear. Per the germline V gene, CDR1 is SNHLY and CDR2 is FYNNEI. Between the trimmed V and J ends, which lost 7 bases and 7 bases, there was a span of 10 bases. The CDR3 sequence is 11 residues long. The CDR3 protein is CASMTSFEAFF. CDR3 bases: TGTGCCAGCATGACAAGTTTTGAAGCTTTCTTT.

A word on this clonotype: The junction departs from the called germline gene at one end, perhaps through a read error. This rearrangement joins TRBV5-1 to TRBJ1-2; no clear D gene. The V gene's germline CDR1 is SGHRS and CDR2 YFSETQ. The length of the CDR3 is 12 residues. CDR3 in amino acids: CASSLDGSGTAF. The CDR3 DNA is TGCGCCAGCAGCCTGGACGGCTCGGGCACAGCCTTC.

This clonotype was counted only a few times. The V and J genes are TRBV30 and TRBJ1-6; no clear D gene. CDR1 is GTSNPN, CDR2 SVGIG, per germline (reference sequence). The V gene lost 1 base and the J gene lost 1 base, with 5 bases spanning the gap. The CDR3 has 14 residues. Written as DNA, the CDR3 is TGTGCCTGGAGTGCAAATTCCTATAATTCACCCCTCCACTTT. Its protein product is CAWSANSYNSPLHF.

With regard to this clonotype: One base away lies a much larger clone, so this may be a sequencing read error. The rearrangement links TRBV12-3 or TRBV12-4 to TRBJ2-2, with D perhaps matching TRBD2 (5 bases). The CDR3 has 12 residues. The CDR3 loop reads CASSFSPGELCF. CDR3 in DNA: TGTGCCAGCAGTTTCTCTCCCGGGGAGCTGTGTTTT.

There are many counts of this clonotype. The V call is TRBV24-1, the J call TRBJ2-7; 8 nucleotides align to TRBD1. V lost 3 bases to trimming and J lost 9 bases; unmatched junction nucleotides: 9. CDR1 is KGHDR, CDR2 SFDVKD, per germline. The length of the CDR3 is 14 residues. CDR3 sequence reads: CATSDGGQGARQYF. The CDR3 bases are TGTGCCACCAGTGATGGAGGACAGGGCGCACGGCAGTACTTC.

This clonotype was observed at least ten times. This chain uses TRBV12-3 or TRBV12-4 with TRBJ2-5; D not certain. The length of the CDR3 is 13 residues. With 5 bases removed from V and 4 bases from J, the gap between germline ends came to 11 bases. The CDR3, as DNA: TGTGCCAGCAGTCCCTTGTTTGGAGAGACCCAGTACTTC. This sequence encodes CASSPLFGETQYF.

The chain joins TRBV28 to TRBJ2-2; 13 bases match TRBD2. CDR3 length: 15 residues. Trimming removed 7 bases from V and 4 bases from J; junction bases left unmatched: 3. Germline CDR1 reads MDHEN; CDR2 reads SYDVKM. The CDR3 is CASTWTSGGTGELFF. Written as DNA, the CDR3 is TGTGCCAGCACCTGGACTAGCGGGGGCACCGGGGAGCTGTTTTTT.

This clonotype was found many times. The chain joins TRBV6-2 or TRBV6-3 to TRBJ1-2; the match to TRBD1 covers 7 bases. Germline V gives CDR1 MNHEY, CDR2 SVGEGT. The CDR3 runs 14 residues. V dropped 2 bases and J dropped 10; count of bases not matched to a gene: 10. DNA of the CDR3: TGTGCCAGCAGTTACCCCGGGACAGTGGTCGACTACACCTTC. Translated: CASSYPGTVVDYTF.

This clonotype has a count of ten or more. The rearrangement links TRBV6-1 to TRBJ2-5, with D maybe TRBD1 (7 bases). Germline V CDR1 and CDR2: MNHNS, SASEGT. V lost 3 bases, J lost 3 bases, and 17 bases lay in between. The CDR3 is made up of 16 amino acids. CDR3 loop: CASSELGGGGEETQYF. The CDR3 DNA follows: TGTGCCAGCAGTGAGCTGGGCGGAGGGGGCGAAGAGACCCAGTACTTC.

This clonotype was seen ten or more times. V is TRBV6-2 or TRBV6-3 and J is TRBJ1-2; 10 bases align to TRBD1. V dropped 2 bases and J dropped 8; count of bases not matched to a gene: 17. CDR1 is MNHEY, CDR2 SVGEGT, per germline. The CDR3 is made up of 18 amino acids. The CDR3 nucleotides read TGTGCCAGCAGTTACCTCGACAGGGGGCTAACACGTTCGGGAGGCTACACCTTC. This codes for CASSYLDRGLTRSGGYTF.

The chain uses TRBV11-1 and TRBJ1-3, with 9 nucleotides matching TRBD1. This CDR3 contains 16 residues. The V and J ends lost 6 bases and 4 bases, in that order; junction bases with no gene match: 10. Looked up from germline, CDR1 is SGHAT and CDR2 is FQDESV (reference sequence). In DNA, the CDR3 is TGTGCCAGCAGACCTCCGGGACAGGGTTACGGAAACACCATATATTTT. This sequence encodes CASRPPGQGYGNTIYF.